These 17 T cell receptor beta chains came from one sample sequenced in a study of beta chain features in type 1 diabetes. The isolated RNA, all of it, was reverse transcribed, so expressed TCRB transcripts were what got sequenced. The assay was immunoSEQ multiplex PCR, and TCRdb's table has in-frame clones only and misses some. The sample has some 500,000 clones; roughly an eighth are singletons. The specimen was naive CD4+ T cells from blood. The receptors derive from a woman between 18 and 29 years old in good health.

V gene TRBV15 combines with J gene TRBJ2-3, with TRBD1 identical over 7 bases. Germline trimming cut 3 bases from V and 0 bases from J; bases unmatched to any gene: 6. The CDR3 is 16 amino acids. Germline-derived CDR1 and CDR2 are LNHNV and YYDKDF (reference sequence). The CDR3 region has the DNA TGTGCCACCAGCAGTGGACAGGCTTCTAGCACAGATACGCAGTATTTT. Its protein product is CATSSGQASSTDTQYF.

This clone was seen a handful of times. The rearrangement joins TRBV7-3 to TRBJ2-3; 12 bases line up with TRBD2. In germline, CDR1 is SGHTA, CDR2 FQGTGA. This CDR3 has 15 amino acids. The V and J ends lost 6 bases and 6 bases, in that order; junction bases with no gene match: 7. CDR3 bases: TGTGCCAGCAGACCGACTAGCGGGGGATTTGATACGCAGTATTTT. Protein sequence: CASRPTSGGFDTQYF.

The gene calls are TRBV9 and TRBJ2-2, with D unresolved. V lost 0 bases and J 7 bases, leaving 10 bases between the germline ends. Germline V gene lookup returns CDR1 SGDLS and CDR2 YYNGEE. The CDR3 is made up of 14 amino acids. This chain's CDR3 is CASSVVSEVGELFF. DNA of the CDR3: TGTGCCAGCAGCGTAGTAAGCGAGGTCGGGGAGCTGTTTTTT.

The chain carries TRBV18 and TRBJ1-4; D is unclear. V was shortened by 3 bases and J by 1 base, with 9 bases between the two germline ends. The CDR3 consists of 15 residues. Germline V CDR1 and CDR2: KGHSH, LQKENI. The CDR3: CASSPGRQTNEKLFF. The CDR3 DNA follows: TGTGCCAGCTCACCGGGAAGGCAAACTAATGAAAAACTGTTTTTT.

This clone was seen a handful of times. The V call is TRBV7-2, the J call TRBJ2-6; D unclear. This CDR3 is 16 amino acids long. CDR1 is SGHTA and CDR2 is FQGNSA in the germline V gene. Deletions cut 0 bases from V and 2 bases from J, with 8 bases between. The CDR3 reads CASSLALGTGANVLTF. CDR3 bases: TGTGCCAGCAGCTTAGCACTTGGGACTGGGGCCAACGTCCTGACTTTC.

On this clone: Other DNA variants within this sample encode the same CDR3. The V gene is TRBV11-1, the J gene TRBJ2-3; D not certain. The CDR3 consists of 15 residues. Germline V CDR1 and CDR2: SGHAT, FQDESV (reference sequence). Trimming removed 2 bases at V and 0 bases at J, with 9 bases between. CDR3 DNA sequence: TGTGCCAGCAGCTTAAGACCATCAAGCACAGATACGCAGTATTTT. Translation: CASSLRPSSTDTQYF. Full variable domain (remainder filled in from reference TRBV11-1 and TRBJ2-3): EAEVAQSPRYKITEKSQAVAFWCDPISGHATLYWYRQILGQGPELLVQFQDESVVDDSQLPKDRFSAERLKGVDSTLKIQPAELGDSAMYLCASSLRPSSTDTQYFGPGTRLTVL.

In this sample, this clone turned up a few times. DNA for the CDR3: TGTGCCAGCACCCTGGGACTATCGAGGGAGACCCAGTACTTC. Protein product: CASTLGLSRETQYF. The V call is TRBV2, the J call TRBJ2-5; 7 bases line up with TRBD2. The germline V gene encodes CDR1 SNHLY and CDR2 FYNNEI. V was pared by 7 bases and J by 5 bases, with 10 bases of the junction left unmatched. The CDR3 totals 14 residues.

The gene calls are TRBV7-9 and TRBJ2-4, with 7 nucleotides matching TRBD2. Germline assignment: CDR1 SEHNR and CDR2 FQNEAQ (reference sequence). Trimming cost V 5 bases and J 6 bases; bases outside gene matches: 16. The CDR3 is made up of 17 amino acids. DNA for the CDR3: TGTGCCAGCAGCCCACCCATATCAAGACCGGGGGGAAACATTCAGTACTTC. This encodes CASSPPISRPGGNIQYF.

The rearrangement uses TRBV7-2 and TRBJ2-5; perhaps D is TRBD1 or TRBD2 (5 bases each). Germline CDR1 and CDR2: SGHTA and FQGNSA. Trimming removed 5 bases from V and 5 bases from J, with 15 bases in between. The CDR3 is 14 residues long. For the CDR3, the DNA is TGTGCCAGCAGCCCTCAGGTGGGGACGGAGACCCAGTACTTC. Amino acids: CASSPQVGTETQYF.

The V and J genes are TRBV2 and TRBJ2-1, with unresolved D. CDR1 and CDR2 from the germline V gene are SNHLY and FYNNEI. This CDR3 has 15 residues. The V and J ends lost 1 base and 2 bases respectively, with 9 bases between them. CDR3 sequence (DNA): TGTGCCAGCAGTGAAGTACGTGGCCCCTACAATGAGCAGTTCTTC. Amino acid sequence: CASSEVRGPYNEQFF.

This chain links TRBV11-2 with TRBJ1-4; a possible D gene is TRBD1 (6 bases). The CDR3 loop spans 15 amino acids. V lost 2 bases and J 10 bases, leaving 17 bases between the germline ends. The germline V gene has CDR1 SGHAT and CDR2 FQNNGV. The CDR3 DNA is TGTGCCAGCAGCTTACAGGGGACGGCCATGGGAAAACTGTTTTTT. Translating it yields CASSLQGTAMGKLFF.

The chain couples TRBV7-2 to TRBJ2-7; D gene ambiguous. V was trimmed by 1 base and J by 0 bases, leaving 10 bases between them. CDR1 is SGHTA and CDR2 is FQGNSA in the germline V gene. The CDR3 length is 15 residues. The CDR3 DNA is TGTGCCAGCAGCTTAGGGGCGGTCAGCTCCTACGAGCAGTACTTC. This sequence encodes CASSLGAVSSYEQYF.

This clone was counted once. The chain employs TRBV9 and TRBJ2-3; maybe TRBD2 (6 bases). The CDR3 has 15 amino acids. V lost 4 bases, J lost 0 bases, and 12 bases lay in between. Germline values: CDR1 SGDLS, CDR2 YYNGEE. The CDR3 DNA sequence: TGTGCCAGCAGCCCCCGGGGGTCTAGCACAGATACGCAGTATTTT. Its protein product is CASSPRGSSTDTQYF.

V is TRBV29-1 and J is TRBJ2-1, with TRBD1 identical over 7 bases. The CDR3 is 14 residues long. V dropped 6 bases and J dropped 0; count of bases not matched to a gene: 5. Per the germline V gene, CDR1 is SQVTM and CDR2 is ANQGSEA. The CDR3 reads CSVRQGPSYNEQFF. In nucleotides, the CDR3 is TGCAGCGTAAGACAGGGTCCCTCCTACAATGAGCAGTTCTTC.

The V and J genes are TRBV25-1 and TRBJ1-1, with D maybe TRBD1 (5 bases). The CDR3 is 11 residues long. V was clipped by 4 bases and J by 10 bases, with 10 bases between them. Germline lookup yields CDR1 MGHDK and CDR2 SYGVNS. CDR3 nucleotide sequence: TGTGCCAGCAGTGTAGGGGTGGGAGCTTTCTTT. Amino acids: CASSVGVGAFF. The full variable domain, rest sourced from reference TRBV25-1 and TRBJ1-1, is EADIYQTPRYLVIGTGKKITLECSQTMGHDKMYWYQQDPGMELHLIHYSYGVNSTEKGDLSSESTVSRIRTEHFPLTLESARPSHTSQYLCASSVGVGAFFGQGTRLTVV.

The chain recombines TRBV6-5 with TRBJ2-3; 10 positions match TRBD2. The CDR3 extends over 15 amino acids. Germline lookup yields CDR1 MNHEY and CDR2 SVGAGI. After removal of 8 bases from V and 4 bases from J, the junction contained 9 bases not matched to a gene. The CDR3 DNA reads as TGTGCCAGCGAACCCTACCTAGCGGGAGCAGATACGCAGTATTTT. Encoded protein: CASEPYLAGADTQYF.

V usage is TRBV7-6 and J usage is TRBJ2-7; perhaps TRBD1 as D (6 bases). The CDR3 covers 15 residues. Trimming took off 4 bases at V and 3 bases at J, with 16 bases between the two ends. Germline CDR1 and CDR2: SGHVS and FNYEAQ. The CDR3 DNA reads as TGTGCCAGCAGCTCCCCAGGGGAGTCGCTCTACGAGCAGTACTTC. Its translation: CASSSPGESLYEQYF.